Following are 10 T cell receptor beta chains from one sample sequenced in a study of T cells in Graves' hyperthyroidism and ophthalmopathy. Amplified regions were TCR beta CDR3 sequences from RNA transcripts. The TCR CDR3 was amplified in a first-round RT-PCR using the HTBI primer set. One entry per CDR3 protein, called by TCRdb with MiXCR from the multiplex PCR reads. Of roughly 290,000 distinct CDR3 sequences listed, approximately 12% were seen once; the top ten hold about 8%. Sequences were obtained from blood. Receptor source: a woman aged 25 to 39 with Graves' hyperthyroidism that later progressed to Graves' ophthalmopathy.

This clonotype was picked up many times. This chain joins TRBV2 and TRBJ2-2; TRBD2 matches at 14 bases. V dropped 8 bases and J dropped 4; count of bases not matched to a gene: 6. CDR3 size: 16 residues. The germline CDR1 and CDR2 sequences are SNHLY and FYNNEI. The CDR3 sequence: CASARLAGGSTGELFF. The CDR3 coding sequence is TGTGCCAGCGCACGACTAGCGGGAGGGAGCACCGGGGAGCTGTTTTTT.

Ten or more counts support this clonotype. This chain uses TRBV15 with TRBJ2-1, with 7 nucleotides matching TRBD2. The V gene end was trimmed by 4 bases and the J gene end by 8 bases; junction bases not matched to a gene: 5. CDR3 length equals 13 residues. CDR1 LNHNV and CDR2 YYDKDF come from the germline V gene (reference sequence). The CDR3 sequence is CATSTGLVHEQFF. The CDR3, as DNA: TGTGCCACCAGCACCGGACTAGTCCATGAGCAGTTCTTC.

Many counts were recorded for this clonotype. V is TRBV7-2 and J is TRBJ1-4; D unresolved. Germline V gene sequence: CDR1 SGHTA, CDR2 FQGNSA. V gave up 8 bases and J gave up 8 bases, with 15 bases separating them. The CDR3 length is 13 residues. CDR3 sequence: CASQDALVEKLFF. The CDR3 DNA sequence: TGTGCCAGCCAGGATGCCCTGGTGGAAAAACTGTTTTTT.

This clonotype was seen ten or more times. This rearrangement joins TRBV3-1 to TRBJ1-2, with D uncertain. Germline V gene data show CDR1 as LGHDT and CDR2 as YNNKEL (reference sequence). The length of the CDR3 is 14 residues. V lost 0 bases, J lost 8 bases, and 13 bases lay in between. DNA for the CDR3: TGTGCCAGCAGCCAAGATGCGGGCCCCACCGGCTACACCTTC. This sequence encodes CASSQDAGPTGYTF.

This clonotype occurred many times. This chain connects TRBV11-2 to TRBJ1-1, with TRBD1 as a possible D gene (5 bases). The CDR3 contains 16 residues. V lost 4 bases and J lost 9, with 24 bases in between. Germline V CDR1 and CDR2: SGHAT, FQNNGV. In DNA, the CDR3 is TGTGCCAGCAGCTCCTTGGGGGGGTCCGCTAACAAGAAAGCTTTCTTT. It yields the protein CASSSLGGSANKKAFF.

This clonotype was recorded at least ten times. The CDR3 protein is CASRRSYQETQYF. The CDR3 DNA reads TGTGCCAGCCGACGGTCCTACCAAGAGACCCAGTACTTC. The chain couples TRBV6-2 or TRBV6-3 to TRBJ2-5; D remains unclear. CDR1 MNHEY and CDR2 SVGEGT come from the germline V gene. V lost 8 bases and J lost 0, with 10 bases in between. This CDR3 spans 13 amino acids.

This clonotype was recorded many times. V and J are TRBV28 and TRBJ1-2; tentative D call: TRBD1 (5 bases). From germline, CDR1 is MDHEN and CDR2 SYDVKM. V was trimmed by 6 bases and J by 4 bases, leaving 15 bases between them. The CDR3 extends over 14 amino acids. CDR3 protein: CASSGPGQVYGYTF. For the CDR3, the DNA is TGTGCCAGCAGCGGACCGGGGCAGGTCTATGGCTACACCTTC.

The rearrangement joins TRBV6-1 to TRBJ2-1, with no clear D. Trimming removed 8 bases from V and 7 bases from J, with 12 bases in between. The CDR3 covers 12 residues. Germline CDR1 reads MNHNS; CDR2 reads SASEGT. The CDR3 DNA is TGTGCCAGCTCGGGTCGGGCAAATGAGCAGTTCTTC. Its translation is CASSGRANEQFF.

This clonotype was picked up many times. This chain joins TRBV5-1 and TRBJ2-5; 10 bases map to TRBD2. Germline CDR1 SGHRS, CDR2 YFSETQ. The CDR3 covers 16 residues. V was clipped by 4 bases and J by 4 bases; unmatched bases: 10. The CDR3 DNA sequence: TGCGCCAGCAGCAAGAGGACTAGCGGAACCGGAGAGACCCAGTACTTC. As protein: CASSKRTSGTGETQYF.

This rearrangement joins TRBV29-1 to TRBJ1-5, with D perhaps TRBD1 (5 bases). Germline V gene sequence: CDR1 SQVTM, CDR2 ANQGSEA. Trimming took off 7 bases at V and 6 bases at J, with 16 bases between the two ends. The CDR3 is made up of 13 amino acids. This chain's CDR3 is CSAGGGEGQPQHF. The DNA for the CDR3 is TGCAGCGCCGGGGGGGGGGAGGGTCAGCCCCAGCATTTT. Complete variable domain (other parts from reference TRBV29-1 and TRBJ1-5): SAVISQKPSRDICQRGTSLTIQCQVDSQVTMMFWYRQQPGQSLTLIATANQGSEATYESGFVIDKFPISRPNLTFSTLTVSNMSPEDSSIYLCSAGGGEGQPQHFGDGTRLSIL.